Listed here is a single TCR beta chain. The data originate from a study of control samples from healthy donors and cancer patients. The CDR3 has 9 amino acids. The V gene lost 4 bases and the J gene lost 7 bases, with 1 base spanning the gap. Assay used: immunoSEQ multiplex PCR; TCRdb lists only in-frame clones, some missing. The profile shows about 170,000 clones, about nine tenths of them singletons. The clonotype was recovered from a woman in her 30s in good health. The sample was blood. V usage is TRBV12-3 or TRBV12-4 and J usage is TRBJ1-2; D uncertain. The DNA for the CDR3 is TGTGCCAGCAGTTGTGGCTACACCTTC. Translation: CASSCGYTF.